This TCR beta chain was retrieved from a study of control samples from healthy donors and cancer patients. TCRdb's copy holds only in-frame clones and misses some; the assay was immunoSEQ multiplex PCR. This sample has 75,000 to 95,000 clones, with around 90% found just once. This clone was picked up one time. The germline V gene encodes CDR1 MNHNS and CDR2 SASEGT. V was trimmed by 1 base and J by 4 bases, leaving 7 bases between them. CDR3 length: 14 amino acids. The chain employs TRBV6-1 and TRBJ1-4; D is unclear. The sequenced sample was PBMCs. The sequence came from a woman aged 45-60 years with colorectal cancer. CDR3 sequence reads: CASSEVSVNEKLFF. The CDR3 bases are TGTGCCAGCAGTGAAGTTTCCGTTAATGAAAAACTGTTTTTT.